The TCR beta chain under discussion was sequenced for a study of CD8+ T cells in alopecia areata. Across the study: At a dose of 5 to 10 mg twice daily, oral tofacitinib was given to treated patients.

Following extraction, RNA underwent reverse transcription to cDNA, which served as the sequencing template. Assay: immunoSEQ multiplex PCR; the TCRdb copy retains only in-frame clones and omits some. This sample has about 130,000 clones, with 50% to 60% found just once. In alopecia areata patients, both lesional scalp punch biopsies and peripheral blood were collected. Points on this clone: The antigen is undetermined.

Study-level results: Clonality exceeded that of normal scalp in lesional scalp, most notably in alopecia totalis/universalis. Although TCR sharing was seen in mice, sharing across patients was less clear, possibly for HLA-related reasons.

The CDR3 extends over 15 amino acids. The V end was cut by 4 bases, the J end by 5 bases, with 17 bases between. In germline, CDR1 is SGHDN, CDR2 FVKESK. The source is a human donor with alopecia areata. The material was CD4+ T cells sorted from blood, obtained at week 0. The genes are TRBV14 and TRBJ2-5, with a tentative D call TRBD1 (5 bases). The CDR3 reads CASSLPRFGAETQYF. The CDR3 bases are TGTGCCAGCAGCCTCCCTAGATTTGGGGCGGAGACCCAGTACTTC. The whole variable domain, remainder taken from reference TRBV14 and TRBJ2-5, is EAGVTQFPSHSVIEKGQTVTLRCDPISGHDNLYWYRRVMGKEIKFLLHFVKESKQDESGMPNNRFLAERTGGTYSTLKVQPAELEDSGVYFCASSLPRFGAETQYFGPGTRLLVL.